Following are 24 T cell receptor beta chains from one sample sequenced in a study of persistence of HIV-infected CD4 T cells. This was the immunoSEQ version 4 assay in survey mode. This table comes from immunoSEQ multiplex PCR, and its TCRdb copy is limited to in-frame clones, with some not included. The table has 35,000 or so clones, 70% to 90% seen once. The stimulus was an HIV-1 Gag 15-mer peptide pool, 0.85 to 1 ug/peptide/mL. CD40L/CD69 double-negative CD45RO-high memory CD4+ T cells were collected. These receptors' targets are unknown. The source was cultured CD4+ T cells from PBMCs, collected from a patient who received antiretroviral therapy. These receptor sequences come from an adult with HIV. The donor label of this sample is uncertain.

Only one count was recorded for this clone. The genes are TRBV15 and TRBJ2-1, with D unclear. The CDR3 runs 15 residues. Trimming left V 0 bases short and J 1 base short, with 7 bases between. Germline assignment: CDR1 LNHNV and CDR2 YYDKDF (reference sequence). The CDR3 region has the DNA TGTGCCACCAGCAGAGACAGGAGATCCTACAATGAGCAGTTCTTC. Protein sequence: CATSRDRRSYNEQFF.

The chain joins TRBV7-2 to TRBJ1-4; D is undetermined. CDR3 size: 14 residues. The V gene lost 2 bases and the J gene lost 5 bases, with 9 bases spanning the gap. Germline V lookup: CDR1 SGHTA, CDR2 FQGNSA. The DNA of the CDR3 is TGTGCCAGCAGCTTAAGGGTAGAAAATGAAAAACTGTTTTTT. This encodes CASSLRVENEKLFF. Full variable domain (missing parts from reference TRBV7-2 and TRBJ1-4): GAGVSQSPSNKVTEKGKDVELRCDPISGHTALYWYRQSLGQGLEFLIYFQGNSAPDKSGLPSDRFSAERTGGSVSTLTIQRTQQEDSAVYLCASSLRVENEKLFFGSGTQLSVL.

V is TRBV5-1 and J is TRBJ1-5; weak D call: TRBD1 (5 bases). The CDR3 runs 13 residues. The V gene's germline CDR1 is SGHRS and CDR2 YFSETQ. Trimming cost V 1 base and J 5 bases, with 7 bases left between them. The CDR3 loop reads CASSLQGDQPQHF. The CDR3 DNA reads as TGCGCCAGCAGCTTGCAGGGAGATCAGCCCCAGCATTTT.

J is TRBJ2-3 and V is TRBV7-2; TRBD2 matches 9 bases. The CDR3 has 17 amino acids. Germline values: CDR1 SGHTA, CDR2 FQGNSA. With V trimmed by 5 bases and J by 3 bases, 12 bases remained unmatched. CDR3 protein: CASSKMGGGDGTDTQYF. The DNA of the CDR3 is TGTGCCAGCAGCAAGATGGGCGGGGGGGATGGTACAGATACGCAGTATTTT.

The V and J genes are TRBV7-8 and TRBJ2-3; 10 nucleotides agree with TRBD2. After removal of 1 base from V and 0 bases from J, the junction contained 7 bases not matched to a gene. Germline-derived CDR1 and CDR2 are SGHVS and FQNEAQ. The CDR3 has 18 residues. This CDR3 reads CASSLVGSGGYSTDTQYF. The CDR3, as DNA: TGTGCCAGCAGCTTAGTGGGTAGCGGGGGGTATAGCACAGATACGCAGTATTTT.

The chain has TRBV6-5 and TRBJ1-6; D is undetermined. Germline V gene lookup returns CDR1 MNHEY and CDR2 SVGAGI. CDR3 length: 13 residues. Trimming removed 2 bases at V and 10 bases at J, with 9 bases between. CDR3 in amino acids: CASSYERNSPLHF. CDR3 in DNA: TGTGCCAGCAGTTACGAGAGGAACTCACCCCTCCACTTT.

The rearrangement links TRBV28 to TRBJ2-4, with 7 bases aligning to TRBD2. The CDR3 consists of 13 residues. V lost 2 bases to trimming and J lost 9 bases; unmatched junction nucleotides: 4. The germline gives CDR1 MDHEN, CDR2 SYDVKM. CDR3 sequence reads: CASSLGGDPIQYF. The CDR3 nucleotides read TGTGCCAGCAGTTTAGGGGGGGACCCCATTCAGTACTTC.

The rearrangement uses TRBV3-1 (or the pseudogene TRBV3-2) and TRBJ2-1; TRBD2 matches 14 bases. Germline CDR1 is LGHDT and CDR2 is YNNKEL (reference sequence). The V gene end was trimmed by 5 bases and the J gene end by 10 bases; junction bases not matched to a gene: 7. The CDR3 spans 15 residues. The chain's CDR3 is CASSYGLAGGGEQFF. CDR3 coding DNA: TGTGCCAGCAGCTACGGACTAGCGGGGGGAGGCGAGCAGTTCTTC.

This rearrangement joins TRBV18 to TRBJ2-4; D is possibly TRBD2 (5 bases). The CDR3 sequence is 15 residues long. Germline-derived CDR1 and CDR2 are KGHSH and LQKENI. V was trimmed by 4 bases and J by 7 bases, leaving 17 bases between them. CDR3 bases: TGTGCCAGCTCACTCTCTTCGGGGTCGGGGAACATTCAGTACTTC. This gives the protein CASSLSSGSGNIQYF.

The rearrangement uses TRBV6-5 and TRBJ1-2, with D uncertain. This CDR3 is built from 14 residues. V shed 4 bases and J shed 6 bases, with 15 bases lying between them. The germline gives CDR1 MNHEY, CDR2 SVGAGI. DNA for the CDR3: TGTGCCAGCAGTTCAAGGCTGGACCTAAATGGCTACACCTTC. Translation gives CASSSRLDLNGYTF.

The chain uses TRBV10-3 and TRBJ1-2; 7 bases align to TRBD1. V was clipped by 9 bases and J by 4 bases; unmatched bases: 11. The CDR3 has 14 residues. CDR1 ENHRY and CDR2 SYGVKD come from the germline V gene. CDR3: CAMGELQGTYGYTF. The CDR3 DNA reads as TGTGCCATGGGAGAGCTACAGGGGACCTATGGCTACACCTTC.

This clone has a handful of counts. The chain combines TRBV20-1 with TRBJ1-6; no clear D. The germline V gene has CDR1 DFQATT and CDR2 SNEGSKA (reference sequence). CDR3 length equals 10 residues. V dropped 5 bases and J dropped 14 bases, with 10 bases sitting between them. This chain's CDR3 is CSAPLGTLHF. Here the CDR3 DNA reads TGCAGTGCTCCCCTGGGCACCCTCCACTTT.

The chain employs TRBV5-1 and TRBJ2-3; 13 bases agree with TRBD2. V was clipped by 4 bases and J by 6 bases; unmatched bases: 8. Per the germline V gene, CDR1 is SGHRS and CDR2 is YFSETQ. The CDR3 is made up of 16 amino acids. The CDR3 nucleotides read TGCGCCAGCAGCATACTACTAGCGGGGGGGCTGGATACGCAGTATTTT. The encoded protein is CASSILLAGGLDTQYF.

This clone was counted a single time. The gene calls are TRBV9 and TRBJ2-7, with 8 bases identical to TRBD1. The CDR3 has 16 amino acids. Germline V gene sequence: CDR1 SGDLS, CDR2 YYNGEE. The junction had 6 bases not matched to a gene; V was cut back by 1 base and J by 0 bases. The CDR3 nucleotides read TGTGCCAGCAGCGTAAAGGACAGGGCCCACTCCTACGAGCAGTACTTC. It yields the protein CASSVKDRAHSYEQYF.

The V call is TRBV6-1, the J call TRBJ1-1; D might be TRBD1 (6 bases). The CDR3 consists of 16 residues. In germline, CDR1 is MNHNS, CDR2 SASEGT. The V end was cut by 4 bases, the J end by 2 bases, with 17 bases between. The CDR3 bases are TGTGCCAGCAGTGCCCGGGACAACAAACTTAACACTGAAGCTTTCTTT. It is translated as CASSARDNKLNTEAFF.

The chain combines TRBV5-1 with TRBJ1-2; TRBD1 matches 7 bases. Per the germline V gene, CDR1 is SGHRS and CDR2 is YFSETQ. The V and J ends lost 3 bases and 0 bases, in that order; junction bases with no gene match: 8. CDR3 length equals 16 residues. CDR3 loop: CASSSPEGAPNYGYTF. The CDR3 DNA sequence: TGCGCCAGCAGCTCACCGGAGGGGGCTCCTAACTATGGCTACACCTTC.

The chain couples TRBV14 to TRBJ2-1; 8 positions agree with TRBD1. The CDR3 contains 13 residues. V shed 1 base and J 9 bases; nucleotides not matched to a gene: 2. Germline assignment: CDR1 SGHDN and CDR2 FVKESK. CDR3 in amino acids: CASSQGTGSEQFF. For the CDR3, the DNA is TGTGCCAGCAGCCAAGGGACAGGGAGTGAGCAGTTCTTC.

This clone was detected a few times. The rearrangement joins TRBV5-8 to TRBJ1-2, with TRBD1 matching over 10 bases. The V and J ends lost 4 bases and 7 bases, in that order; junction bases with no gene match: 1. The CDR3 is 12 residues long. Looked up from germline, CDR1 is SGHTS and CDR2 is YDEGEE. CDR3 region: CASSRTGGGYTF. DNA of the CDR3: TGTGCCAGCAGCCGGACAGGGGGTGGCTACACCTTC.

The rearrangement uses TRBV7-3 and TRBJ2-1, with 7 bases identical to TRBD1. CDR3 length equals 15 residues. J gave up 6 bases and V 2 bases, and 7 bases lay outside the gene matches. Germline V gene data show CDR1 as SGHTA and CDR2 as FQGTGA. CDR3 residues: CASSLGSRTGNEQFF. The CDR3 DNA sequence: TGTGCCAGCAGCTTAGGTTCCCGGACAGGCAATGAGCAGTTCTTC.

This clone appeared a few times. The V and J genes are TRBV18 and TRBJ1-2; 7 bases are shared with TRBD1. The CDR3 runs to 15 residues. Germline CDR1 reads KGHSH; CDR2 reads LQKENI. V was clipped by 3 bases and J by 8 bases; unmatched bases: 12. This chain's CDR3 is CASSPDRSLTGGYTF. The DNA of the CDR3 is TGTGCCAGCTCACCGGACAGGTCTTTAACGGGAGGCTACACCTTC.

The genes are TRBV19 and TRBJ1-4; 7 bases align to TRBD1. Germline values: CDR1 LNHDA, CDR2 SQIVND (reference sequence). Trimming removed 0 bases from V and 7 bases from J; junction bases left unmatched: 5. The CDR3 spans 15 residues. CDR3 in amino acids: CASSIEQGGREKLFF. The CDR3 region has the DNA TGTGCCAGTAGTATAGAGCAGGGGGGTCGTGAAAAACTGTTTTTT.

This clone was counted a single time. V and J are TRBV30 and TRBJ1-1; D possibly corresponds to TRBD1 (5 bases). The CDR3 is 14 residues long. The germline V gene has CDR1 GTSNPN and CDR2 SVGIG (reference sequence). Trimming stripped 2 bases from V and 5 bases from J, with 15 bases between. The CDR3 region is CAWSFGRGETEAFF. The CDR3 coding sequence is TGTGCCTGGAGTTTCGGGCGAGGGGAAACTGAAGCTTTCTTT.

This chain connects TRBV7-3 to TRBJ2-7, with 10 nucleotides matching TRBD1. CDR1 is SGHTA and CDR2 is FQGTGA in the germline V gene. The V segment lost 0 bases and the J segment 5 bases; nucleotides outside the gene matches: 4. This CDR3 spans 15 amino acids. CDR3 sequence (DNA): TGTGCCAGCAGCTTAACCGGGACAGGGGTCCACGAGCAGTACTTC. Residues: CASSLTGTGVHEQYF.

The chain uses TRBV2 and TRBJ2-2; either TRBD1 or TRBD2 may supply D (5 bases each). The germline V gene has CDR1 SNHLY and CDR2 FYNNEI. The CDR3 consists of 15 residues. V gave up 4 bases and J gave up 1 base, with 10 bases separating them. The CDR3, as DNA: TGTGCCAGCAGTGGGGCAGGGAGGAACACCGGGGAGCTGTTTTTT. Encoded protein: CASSGAGRNTGELFF.